The present T cell receptor (beta chain) was sequenced within a study of blood T cell repertoires in COVID-19. This clone has a single count. CDR1 and CDR2 (germline): SGHAT, FQNNGV. The V gene lost 5 bases and the J gene lost 5 bases, with 16 bases spanning the gap. The CDR3 totals 15 residues. Study processing details: Reference gene primer amplification gave nucleated cell count estimates. Profiled with immunoSEQ multiplex PCR; TCRdb holds only in-frame clones, not every one. V and J calls and clone size come straight from that table; D and trimming were deduced from the DNA. The data hold approximately 80,000 clones, with 70% to 85% observed a single time.

Sequencing was done on a sample of peripheral blood. The receptor comes from an elderly woman with COVID-19, enrolled during active disease. This chain connects TRBV11-2 to TRBJ2-4; D possibly corresponds to TRBD2 (5 bases). DNA for the CDR3: TGTGCCAGCAGCCGCCCCGGGCGGGCGGAAAACATTCAGTACTTC. Its translation: CASSRPGRAENIQYF.